The TCR beta chain described here comes from a study of shared clonotypes between healthy human individuals (dated by TCRdb to about 2020). Some background on the complete study: The cohort comprised a couple of women and a few men aged 18 to 49 years. For each donor, CD4 naive and CD4 memory were each given three plates, CD8 naive was given two plates, and CD8 memory was given one plate. To increase sequencing depth and limit assay-specific biases, different laboratories used diverse techniques to prepare libraries and sequence TCR repertoires. Blood TCR repertoires of a handful of healthy adults were deeply sequenced to estimate repertoire size and the extent of clonotype sharing between individuals. Between about 0.8 and 9.5 billion PBMCs per donor were obtained by leukapheresis. The research as a whole found: Sampling was limited to blood, and TCR repertoires in tissue likely differ from TCR repertoires in blood. Compared with non-shared clonotypes, clonotypes shared by all four sorted-subset donors had higher generation probabilities. When four donors were compared, the shared fraction of clonotypes was around 5% for naive CD4, about 4% for naive CD8, 2.3% for memory CD4, and around 0.4% for memory CD8. Because the study included only a small number of donors, the genetic and exposure-history diversity represented was limited. Larger estimated clonotype richness was generally found for naive subsets than for memory subsets. Rarefaction of sorted-subset datasets indicated incomplete sequencing despite the large sequencing depth. Pairwise subsampling indicated that sequencing depth was expected to affect the degree of clonotype sharing among donors.

From V the trimming removes 3 bases and from J it removes 6 bases, while the gene matches leave 21 bases of the junction unaccounted for. The germline V gene encodes CDR1 SGHRS and CDR2 YFSETQ. From the cysteine through the phenylalanine, the CDR3 covers 19 amino acids. Only the CDR3 DNA is retained, 57 bases long and in frame from the first base. Healthy HIV-negative adults with no recently reported acute infections or vaccinations were included as donors. Every donor was a Caucasian adult living in Nashville, Tennessee, USA. CD4+ T cells were enriched through magnetic negative selection, after which naive cells were positively selected on CD45RA and the remaining negative fraction served as the memory subset. Blood was collected by leukapheresis, and PBMCs were isolated by Ficoll-Histopaque density gradient centrifugation and then cryopreserved in liquid nitrogen vapor phase. Analytical flow cytometry was used to check the purity and quantity of every magnetically sorted T cell population. Genomic DNA was isolated from each sorted fraction and quantified by UV absorbance on a Nanodrop 2000c.

A note on this clone: The antigen it binds to is not known. It has no much larger one-base neighbor in the sample; base qualities were not kept.

Using the deep immunoSEQ assay, multiplex PCR amplified TCR CDR3 regions from genomic DNA. For each cell subset, the extracted genomic DNA was distributed evenly across all wells of several immunoSEQ 96-well plates, and each plate served as one replicate. For sorted subsets, each replicate PCR was loaded with about 0.2 ug genomic DNA, equivalent to approximately 27,000 T cell genomes. Purified libraries were quantified with a Qubit 3.0 fluorometer, sized on a Bioanalyzer 2100, and re-quantified with the KAPA Library Quantification kit. Every immunoSEQ 96-well plate was sequenced on a dedicated single-read 150-cycle Illumina NextSeq 550 flow cell. The original pipeline was this. Because the immunoSEQ output included only junctional sequences and no quality scores, the filtering could not be the same as the filtering used for full-length reads. Sequences were annotated with PyIR, a Python wrapper for IgBLAST v1.9, using IMGT germline references to assign V/J genes and CDR3. Reads with weak V/J assignments (E-value above 1e-6), missing CDR3, stop codons, out-of-frame junctions, or ambiguous translated residues were removed. V3J clonotypes were defined as sequences sharing an identical inferred V gene, J gene, and CDR3 amino acid sequence. Percentage overlap between repertoires was calculated by dividing the number of shared unique clonotypes by the size of the smaller repertoire. Richness of each repertoire was evaluated using RTK rarefaction, the Chao1 estimator, and Recon v2.1 estimates of unobserved clonotypes. For all TCRbeta clonotypes obtained by the gDNA method from several donors, generation probabilities were computed with OLGA. TCRdb took this table from immuneACCESS and kept in-frame rearrangements with V and J called. Such tables lack part of the clones; where checked against another copy, unresolved V genes explain under half of the gap, and the rest is unexplained. D and trimming come from the DNA, and the V and J calls and clone size come from that table. This sample lists fewer than 2.5 million clones; 80% to 95% were detected once. The ten most abundant clones make up approximately 0.37% of the sample.

The chain is encoded by TRBV5-1 joined to TRBJ2-5, with 9 middle bases fitting TRBD1. The sample consisted of naive CD4+ T cells from PBMCs. The cell subset or site label, as the study defines it: CD45RA+ positively selected. The receptor's source is a man between 18 and 29 years old in good health. Some clones in this sample may be carry-over from other donors' samples. The CDR3 in this case is CASSSLPGQGHRSRKTQYF. The bases read TGCGCCAGCAGCTCACTTCCGGGACAGGGACATAGATCCCGAAAGACCCAGTACTTC.